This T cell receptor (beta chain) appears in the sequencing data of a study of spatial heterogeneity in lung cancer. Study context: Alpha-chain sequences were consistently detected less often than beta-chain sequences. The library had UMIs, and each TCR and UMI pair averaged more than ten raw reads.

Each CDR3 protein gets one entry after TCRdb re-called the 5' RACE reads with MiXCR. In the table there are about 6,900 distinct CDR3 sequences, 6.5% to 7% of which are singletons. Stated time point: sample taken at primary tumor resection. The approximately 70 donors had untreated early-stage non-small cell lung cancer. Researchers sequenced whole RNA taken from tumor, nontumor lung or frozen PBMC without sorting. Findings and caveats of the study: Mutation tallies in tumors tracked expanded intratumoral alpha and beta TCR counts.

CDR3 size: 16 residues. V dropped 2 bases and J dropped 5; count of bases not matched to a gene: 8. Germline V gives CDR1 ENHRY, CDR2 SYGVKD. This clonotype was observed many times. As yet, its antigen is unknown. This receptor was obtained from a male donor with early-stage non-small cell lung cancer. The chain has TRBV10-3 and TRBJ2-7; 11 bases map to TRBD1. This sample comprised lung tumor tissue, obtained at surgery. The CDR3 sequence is CAISEGPGQGANEQYF. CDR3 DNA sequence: TGTGCCATCAGTGAGGGACCCGGACAGGGGGCAAACGAGCAGTACTTC.